The entry below gives a single T cell receptor (beta chain) sequence along with its context. Its antigen is currently not known. No base quality values were provided; no much bigger clone lies one nucleotide off. This sample is drawn from a study of T-cell memory formation after mild COVID-19 (dated by TCRdb to 2020 to 2022). Background for the entire study: TCR sequence clusters from the two donors were largely donor specific. In two donors, T-cell clones that expanded and contracted after mild COVID-19 were followed by sequencing TCRalpha and TCRbeta repertoires longitudinally. Two young, previously healthy adult volunteers, one female and one male, were included in the cohort.

The run used an Illumina NovaSeq 6000. cDNA libraries for TCRalpha and TCRbeta were prepared by 5'RACE using constant-segment primers, with sample barcodes and unique molecular identifiers added. RNA was extracted from every sample with Trizol reagent. Amplification of the libraries took two PCR steps, and the second step added a second sample barcode plus Illumina TruSeq adapters. Libraries were sequenced on an Illumina NovaSeq with 2 x 150 bp paired-end reads. On the authors' methods: With migec v1.2.7, reads were demultiplexed and then collapsed into UMI-guided consensus sequences. With mixcr v2.1.11, UMI consensuses were aligned to TRA and TRB V and J templates and assembled into clonotypes. Clonotypes were classified as expanded or contracted when called significant by both edgeR and NoisET, with noise models trained on biological replicates. For edgeR calls, the thresholds were a false discovery rate-adjusted p below 0.01 and a log2 fold-change of 1. As an exploratory analysis of dynamics, max-normalized trajectories of the 1000 most abundant clonotypes were examined by PCA with hierarchical clustering. Separately sequenced CD4+ and CD8+ repertoires were used to assign the CD4 or CD8 phenotype of responding clones. TCRdb's own reprocessing of the public reads used fastp at Q25 and MiXCR and kept productive beta chains. Entries are consolidated by CDR3 protein sequence, retaining the most common genes and DNA. These V and J calls rely on TCRdb rather than the paper's analysis. The sample table lists some 68,000 distinct CDR3 sequences, approximately 15% of them with a count of one. In total, the top ten clones hold around 29% of the sample.

Ficoll-Paque density gradient centrifugation was used to isolate PBMCs. Compared with germline, V lacks 4 bases and J lacks 0 bases; bases without a gene match: 8. From its cysteine to its phenylalanine, the CDR3 spans 16 amino acids. Of the read, only the CDR3 DNA is kept; its 48 bases are in frame from base 1. Reading the germline V gene (reference sequence) gives CDR1 MNHEY and CDR2 SMNVEV. Beyond this particular receptor, the publication reports: The second-wave clones that peaked on day 37 were not confirmed to be SARS-CoV-2 specific. The study covered only a couple of mild cases, and larger cohorts including severe cases with pre-infection samples were considered necessary. Clones contracting from day 15 to 85 had balanced CD4/CD8 phenotypes, while a second wave expanding from day 15 to 37 was biased towards CD4+. Some responding clones were detected in pre-infection memory, which suggested that pre-existing cross-reactive memory T cells had joined the SARS-CoV-2 response. Contracting CD4+ clones turned up mainly in the CM and EM memory subsets, whereas EMRA was where CD8+ clones were enriched.

In this chain, TRBV27 is recombined with TRBJ2-7; 8 nucleotides in the junction match TRBD1. The receptor was derived from an adult woman who had mild COVID-19 (a few samples of this study predate the infection). The sample titles of this study are shuffled in the database, so cell type and time point are left out; the donor was told from shared clones. The sequenced material came from PBMCs or a T cell subset sorted from them (not recorded which). The nucleotide sequence reads TGTGCCAGCAGTTGGGGCTGGACAGGGCACTCCTACGAGCAGTACTTC. This is translated as CASSWGWTGHSYEQYF.